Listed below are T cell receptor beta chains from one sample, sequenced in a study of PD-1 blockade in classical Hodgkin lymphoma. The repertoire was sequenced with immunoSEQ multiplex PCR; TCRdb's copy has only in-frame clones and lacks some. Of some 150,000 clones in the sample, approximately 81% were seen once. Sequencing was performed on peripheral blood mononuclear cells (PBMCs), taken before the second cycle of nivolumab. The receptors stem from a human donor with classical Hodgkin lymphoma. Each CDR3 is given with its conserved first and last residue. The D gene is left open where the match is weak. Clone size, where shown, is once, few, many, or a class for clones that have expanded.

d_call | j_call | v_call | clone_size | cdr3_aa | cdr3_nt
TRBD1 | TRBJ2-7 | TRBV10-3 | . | CAIYETGGPEQYF | TGTGCCATCTATGAGACAGGGGGACCCGAGCAGTACTTC
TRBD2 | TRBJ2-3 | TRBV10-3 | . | CAISPSGGGTDTQYF | TGTGCCATCAGCCCTAGCGGGGGGGGCACAGATACGCAGTATTTT
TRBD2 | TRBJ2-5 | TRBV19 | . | CASSRAGGGETQYF | TGTGCCAGTAGCCGAGCGGGGGGAGGGGAGACCCAGTACTTC
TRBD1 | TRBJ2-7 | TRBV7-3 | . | CASSLSGQGVSYEQYF | TGTGCCAGCAGCTTATCGGGACAGGGGGTCTCCTACGAGCAGTACTTC
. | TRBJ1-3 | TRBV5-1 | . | CASSHGTSGNTIYF | TGCGCCAGCAGCCACGGGACATCTGGAAACACCATATATTTT
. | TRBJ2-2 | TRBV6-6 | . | CASSYSGGVTGELFF | TGTGCCAGCAGTTACTCAGGGGGTGTCACCGGGGAGCTGTTTTTT
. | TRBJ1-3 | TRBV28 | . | CASNGDFSGNTIYF | TGTGCCAGCAACGGGGATTTCTCTGGAAACACCATATATTTT
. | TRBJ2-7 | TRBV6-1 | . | CASSDQGYEQYF | TGTGCCAGCAGTGACCAGGGCTACGAGCAGTACTTC
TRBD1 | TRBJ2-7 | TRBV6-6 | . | CASSPPLAGGSEQYF | TGTGCCAGCAGCCCCCCCTTGGCAGGGGGCAGCGAGCAGTACTTC
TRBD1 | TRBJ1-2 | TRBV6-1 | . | CASSAVTGNYGYTF | TGTGCCAGCAGTGCTGTGACAGGGAACTATGGCTACACCTTC
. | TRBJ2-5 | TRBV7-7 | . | CASSSDRVTQETQYF | TGTGCCAGCAGCTCGGACCGGGTCACCCAAGAGACCCAGTACTTC
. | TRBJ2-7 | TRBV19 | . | CASSTRGGTWYEQYF | TGTGCCAGTAGTACTCGGGGCGGCACTTGGTACGAGCAGTACTTC
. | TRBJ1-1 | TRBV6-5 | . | CASSSVTNTEAFF | TGTGCCAGCAGTTCAGTTACGAACACTGAAGCTTTCTTT
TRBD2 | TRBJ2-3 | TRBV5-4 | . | CASSAGTSGGGLSQYF | TGTGCCAGCAGCGCCGGGACTAGCGGGGGGGGACTCTCCCAGTATTTT
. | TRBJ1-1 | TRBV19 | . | CASHRAAPMNTEAFF | TGTGCCAGTCACAGGGCCGCTCCAATGAACACTGAAGCTTTCTTT
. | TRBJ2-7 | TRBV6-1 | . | CAGTFSFYEQYF | TGTGCCGGTACTTTTTCCTTCTACGAGCAGTACTTC
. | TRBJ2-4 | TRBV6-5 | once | CASSRGVRNIQYF | TGTGCCAGCAGCCGAGGGGTGAGAAACATTCAGTACTTC
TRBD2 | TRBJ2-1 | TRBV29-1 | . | CSARLADFSGQFF | TGCAGCGCAAGACTAGCGGACTTTTCCGGGCAGTTCTTC
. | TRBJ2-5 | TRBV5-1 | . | CASSLFEGGETQYF | TGCGCCAGCAGCTTGTTCGAGGGTGGGGAGACCCAGTACTTC
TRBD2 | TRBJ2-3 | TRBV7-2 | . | CASTEGLARSTDTQYF | TGTGCCAGCACCGAGGGACTAGCGCGTAGCACAGATACGCAGTATTTT
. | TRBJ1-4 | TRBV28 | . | CATSTGNNEKLFF | TGTGCCACCTCTACCGGGAATAATGAAAAACTGTTTTTT
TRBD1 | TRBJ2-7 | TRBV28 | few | CASSLAGQGSYEQYF | TGTGCCAGCAGTTTGGCGGGACAGGGTTCCTACGAGCAGTACTTC
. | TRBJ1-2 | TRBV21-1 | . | CASSKAGTGNTNYGYTF | TGTGCCAGCAGCAAAGCGGGGACAGGGAATACTAACTATGGCTACACCTTC
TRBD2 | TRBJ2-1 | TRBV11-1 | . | CASSFGRSSYNEQFF | TGTGCCAGCAGTTTCGGGAGGAGCTCCTACAATGAGCAGTTCTTC
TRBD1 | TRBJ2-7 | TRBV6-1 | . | CASSDLIGTGNYEQYF | TGTGCCAGCAGTGATTTAATTGGGACAGGGAACTACGAGCAGTACTTC
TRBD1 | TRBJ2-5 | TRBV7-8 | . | CASSLYRRDRGKETQYF | TGTGCCAGCAGCTTATACCGCCGGGACAGGGGGAAAGAGACCCAGTACTTC
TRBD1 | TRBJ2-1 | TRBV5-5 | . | CASSRRDRPYNEQFF | TGTGCCAGCAGCCGTCGGGACAGACCATACAATGAGCAGTTCTTC
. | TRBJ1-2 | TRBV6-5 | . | CASSYSIRTYGYTF | TGTGCCAGCAGTTACTCGATTAGGACCTATGGCTACACCTTC
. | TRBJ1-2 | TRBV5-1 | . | CASSLNFGQYPRAF | TGCGCCAGCAGCTTGAATTTCGGACAGTACCCGAGGGCCTTC
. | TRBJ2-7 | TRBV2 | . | CASSEDGGGQYF | TGTGCCAGCAGTGAAGATGGGGGAGGGCAGTACTTC
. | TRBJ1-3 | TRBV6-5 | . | CASSYLGNTIYF | TGTGCCAGCAGTTACCTGGGAAACACCATATATTTT